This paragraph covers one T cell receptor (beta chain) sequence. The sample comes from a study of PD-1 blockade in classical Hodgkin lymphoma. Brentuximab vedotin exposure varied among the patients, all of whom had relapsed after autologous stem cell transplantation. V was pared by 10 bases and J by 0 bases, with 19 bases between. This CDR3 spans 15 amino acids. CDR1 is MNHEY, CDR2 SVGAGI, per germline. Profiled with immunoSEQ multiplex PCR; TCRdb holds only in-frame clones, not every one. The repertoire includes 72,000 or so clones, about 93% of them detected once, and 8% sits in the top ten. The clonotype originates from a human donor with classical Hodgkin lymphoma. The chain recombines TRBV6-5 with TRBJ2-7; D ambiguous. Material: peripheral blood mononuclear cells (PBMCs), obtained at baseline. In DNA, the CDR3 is TGTGCCACAAGAATCGGCGACACCTCCTCCTACGAGCAGTACTTC. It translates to CATRIGDTSSYEQYF.